This T cell receptor beta chain was documented in a study of Graves' ophthalmopathy and Graves' hyperthyroidism. CDR1 SGDLS and CDR2 YYNGEE come from the germline V gene. Trimming stripped 0 bases from V and 5 bases from J, with 17 bases between. CDR3 length equals 16 residues. TCR beta CDR3 regions were amplified from RNA transcripts. The library came from an HTBI-primed first-round RT-PCR and a second-round multiplex PCR. TCRdb re-called the multiplex PCR reads with MiXCR, one entry per CDR3 protein. The sample has about 210,000 distinct CDR3 sequences, under 30% seen once. Study results and limitations: Most expanded clonotypes in thyroid above 0.001 frequency also showed up in blood.

This clonotype showed up many times. Its antigen remains unknown. The clonotype comes from a man aged 50 or older with Graves' ophthalmopathy. The V call is TRBV9, the J call TRBJ2-5, with D perhaps matching TRBD1 (5 bases). The material sequenced was peripheral blood. CDR3 bases: TGTGCCAGCAGCGTAGACCAGGGAAGGGGTTTGGAGACCCAGTACTTC. Protein sequence: CASSVDQGRGLETQYF.